Below, one TCR beta chain is given with its context. The antigen is undetermined. These data belong to a study of T cell responses to AZD1222 COVID-19 vaccine. This CDR3 has 13 residues. Germline V gene data show CDR1 as SGDLS and CDR2 as YYNGEE. V was trimmed by 4 bases and J by 5 bases, leaving 10 bases between them. The method was immunoSEQ multiplex PCR; TCRdb's version includes in-frame clones alone and lacks a portion of them. The table shows about 130,000 clones, with around 86% occurring only once. Whole-study findings and limits: Two AZD1222 administrations were followed by greater Spike-specific TCR breadth and depth.

The material sequenced was peripheral blood, taken on day 0 of AZD1222 vaccination. This sequence joins TRBV9 and TRBJ2-1; no definite D call. This TCR derives from an adult in good health. The CDR3 loop reads CASSPGSHNEQFF. CDR3 sequence (DNA): TGTGCCAGCAGCCCGGGTAGTCACAATGAGCAGTTCTTC.